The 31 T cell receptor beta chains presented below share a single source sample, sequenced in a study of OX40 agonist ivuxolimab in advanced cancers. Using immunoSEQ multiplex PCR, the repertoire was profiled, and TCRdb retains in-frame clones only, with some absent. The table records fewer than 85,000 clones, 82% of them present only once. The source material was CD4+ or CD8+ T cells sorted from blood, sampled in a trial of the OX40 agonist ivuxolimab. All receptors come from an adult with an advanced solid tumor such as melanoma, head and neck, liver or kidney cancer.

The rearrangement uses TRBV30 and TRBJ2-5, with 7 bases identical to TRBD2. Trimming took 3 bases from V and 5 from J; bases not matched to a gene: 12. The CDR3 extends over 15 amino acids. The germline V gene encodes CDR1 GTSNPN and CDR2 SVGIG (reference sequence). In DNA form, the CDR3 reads TGTGCCTGGAGCGGGGAGGGCGGCCAGTTCGAGACCCAGTACTTC. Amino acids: CAWSGEGGQFETQYF.

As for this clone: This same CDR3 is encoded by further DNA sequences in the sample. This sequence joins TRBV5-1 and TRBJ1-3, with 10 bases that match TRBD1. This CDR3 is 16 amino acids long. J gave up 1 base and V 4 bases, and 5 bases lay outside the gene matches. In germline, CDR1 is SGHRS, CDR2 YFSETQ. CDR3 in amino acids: CASSLRTGGSGNTIYF. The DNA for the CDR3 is TGCGCCAGCAGCCTAAGGACAGGGGGTTCTGGAAACACCATATATTTT.

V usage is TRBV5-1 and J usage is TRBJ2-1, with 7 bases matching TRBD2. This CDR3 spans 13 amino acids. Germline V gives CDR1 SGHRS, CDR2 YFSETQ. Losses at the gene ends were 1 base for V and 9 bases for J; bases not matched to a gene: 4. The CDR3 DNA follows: TGCGCCAGCAGCTTGTCTACGGGGGGTGAGCAGTTCTTC. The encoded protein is CASSLSTGGEQFF.

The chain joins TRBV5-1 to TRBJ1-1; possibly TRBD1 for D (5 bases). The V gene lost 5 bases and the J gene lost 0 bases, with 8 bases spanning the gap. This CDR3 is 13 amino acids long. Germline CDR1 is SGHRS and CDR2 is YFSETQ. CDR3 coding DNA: TGCGCCAGCAGGACAGACATGAACACTGAAGCTTTCTTT. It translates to CASRTDMNTEAFF. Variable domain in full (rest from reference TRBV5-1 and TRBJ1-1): KAGVTQTPRYLIKTRGQQVTLSCSPISGHRSVSWYQQTPGQGLQFLFEYFSETQRNKGNFPGRFSGRQFSNSRSEMNVSTLELGDSALYLCASRTDMNTEAFFGQGTRLTVV.

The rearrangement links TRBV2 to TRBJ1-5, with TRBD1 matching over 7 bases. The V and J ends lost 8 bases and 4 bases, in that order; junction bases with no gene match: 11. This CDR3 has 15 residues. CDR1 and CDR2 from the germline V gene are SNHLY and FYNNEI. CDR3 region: CASGELPGQNQPQHF. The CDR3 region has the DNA TGTGCCAGCGGGGAGCTACCGGGACAGAATCAGCCCCAGCATTTT.

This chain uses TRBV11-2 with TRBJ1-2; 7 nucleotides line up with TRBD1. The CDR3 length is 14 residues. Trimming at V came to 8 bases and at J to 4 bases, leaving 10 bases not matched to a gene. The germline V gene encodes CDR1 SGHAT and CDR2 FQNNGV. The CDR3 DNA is TGTGCCAGCCGACAGGGTGGGAAGGGCTATGGCTACACCTTC. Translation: CASRQGGKGYGYTF.

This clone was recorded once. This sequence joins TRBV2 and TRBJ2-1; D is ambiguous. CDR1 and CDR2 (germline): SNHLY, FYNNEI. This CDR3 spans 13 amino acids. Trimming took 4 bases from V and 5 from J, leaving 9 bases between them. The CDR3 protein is CASSVNVDNEQFF. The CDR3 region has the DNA TGTGCCAGCAGTGTGAACGTCGACAATGAGCAGTTCTTC.

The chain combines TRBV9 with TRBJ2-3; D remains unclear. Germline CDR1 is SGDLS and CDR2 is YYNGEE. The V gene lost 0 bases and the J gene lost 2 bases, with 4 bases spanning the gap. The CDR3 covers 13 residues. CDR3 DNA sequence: TGTGCCAGCAGCGTAGGGAACACAGATACGCAGTATTTT. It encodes CASSVGNTDTQYF.

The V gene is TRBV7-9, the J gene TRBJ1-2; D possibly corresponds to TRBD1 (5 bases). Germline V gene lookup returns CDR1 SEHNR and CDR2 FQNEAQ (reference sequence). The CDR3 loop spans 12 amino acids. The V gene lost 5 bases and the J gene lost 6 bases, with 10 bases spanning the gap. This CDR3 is CASSPQQDGYTF. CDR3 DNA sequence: TGTGCCAGCAGCCCCCAACAGGATGGCTACACCTTC.

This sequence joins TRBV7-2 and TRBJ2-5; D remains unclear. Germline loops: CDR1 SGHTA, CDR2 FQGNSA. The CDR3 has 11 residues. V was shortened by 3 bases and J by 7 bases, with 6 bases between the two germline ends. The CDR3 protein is CASSLWGTQYF. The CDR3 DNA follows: TGTGCCAGCAGCTTGTGGGGGACCCAGTACTTC.

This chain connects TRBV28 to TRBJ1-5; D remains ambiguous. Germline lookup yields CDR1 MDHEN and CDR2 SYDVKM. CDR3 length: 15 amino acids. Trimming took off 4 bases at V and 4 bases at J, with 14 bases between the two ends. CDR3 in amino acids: CASSSYPGGNQPQHF. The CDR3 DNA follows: TGTGCCAGCAGTTCGTACCCAGGTGGAAATCAGCCCCAGCATTTT.

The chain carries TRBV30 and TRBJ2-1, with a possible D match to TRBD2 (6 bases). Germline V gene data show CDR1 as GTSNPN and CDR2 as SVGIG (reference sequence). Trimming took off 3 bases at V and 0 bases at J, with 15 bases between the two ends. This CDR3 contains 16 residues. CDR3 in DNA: TGTGCCTGGAGCTTACTGGGAGGAAGCTCCTACAATGAGCAGTTCTTC. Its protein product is CAWSLLGGSSYNEQFF.

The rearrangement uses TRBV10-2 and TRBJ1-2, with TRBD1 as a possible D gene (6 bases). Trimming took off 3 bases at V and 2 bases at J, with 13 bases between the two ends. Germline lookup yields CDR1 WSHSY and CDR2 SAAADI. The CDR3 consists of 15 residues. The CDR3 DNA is TGCGCCAGCAGTGACCCGGGGGGGGGCAACTATGGCTACACCTTC. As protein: CASSDPGGGNYGYTF.

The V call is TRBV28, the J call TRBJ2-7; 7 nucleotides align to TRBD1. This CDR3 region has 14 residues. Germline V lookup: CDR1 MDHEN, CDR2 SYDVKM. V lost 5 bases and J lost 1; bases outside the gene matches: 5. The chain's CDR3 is CASSHDRVSYEQYF. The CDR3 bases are TGTGCCAGCAGTCATGACAGGGTTTCCTACGAGCAGTACTTC.

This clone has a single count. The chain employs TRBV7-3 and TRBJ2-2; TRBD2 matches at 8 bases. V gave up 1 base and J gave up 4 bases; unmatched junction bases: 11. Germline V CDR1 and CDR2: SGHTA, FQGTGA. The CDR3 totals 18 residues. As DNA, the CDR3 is TGTGCCAGCAGCTTAATGGCCGGGAGGGACGGGCGCACCGGGGAGCTGTTTTTT. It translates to CASSLMAGRDGRTGELFF.

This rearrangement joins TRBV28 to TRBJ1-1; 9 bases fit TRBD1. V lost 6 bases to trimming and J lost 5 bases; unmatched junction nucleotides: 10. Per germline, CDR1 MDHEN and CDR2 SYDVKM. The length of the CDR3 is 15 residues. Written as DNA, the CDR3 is TGTGCCAGCAGATCAACCGGGACAGGGAGGACTGAAGCTTTCTTT. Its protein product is CASRSTGTGRTEAFF.

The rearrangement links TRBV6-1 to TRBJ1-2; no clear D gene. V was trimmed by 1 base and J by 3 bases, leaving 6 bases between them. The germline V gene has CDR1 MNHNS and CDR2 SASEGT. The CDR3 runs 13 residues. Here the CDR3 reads CASSEGTHYGYTF. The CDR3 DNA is TGTGCCAGCAGTGAAGGGACCCACTATGGCTACACCTTC.

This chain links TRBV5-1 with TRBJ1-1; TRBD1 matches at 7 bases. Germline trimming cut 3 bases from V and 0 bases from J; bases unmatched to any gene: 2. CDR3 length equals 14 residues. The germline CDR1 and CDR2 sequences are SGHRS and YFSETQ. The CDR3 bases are TGCGCCAGCAGCTGGGACAGAATGAACACTGAAGCTTTCTTT. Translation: CASSWDRMNTEAFF.

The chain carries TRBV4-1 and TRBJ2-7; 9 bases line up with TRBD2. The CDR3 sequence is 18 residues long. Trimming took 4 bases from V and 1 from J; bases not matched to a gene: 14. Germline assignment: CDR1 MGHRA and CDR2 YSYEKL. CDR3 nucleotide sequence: TGCGCCAGCAGCCTAAGGTTTAGCGGGAGCTCCGAATCCTACGAGCAGTACTTC. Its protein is CASSLRFSGSSESYEQYF.

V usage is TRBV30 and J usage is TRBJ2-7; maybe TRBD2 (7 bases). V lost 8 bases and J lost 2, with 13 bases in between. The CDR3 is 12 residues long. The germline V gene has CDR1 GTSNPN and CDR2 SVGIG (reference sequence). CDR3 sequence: CAAEGGPYEQYV. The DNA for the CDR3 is TGTGCCGCCGAGGGGGGGCCCTACGAGCAGTACGTC.

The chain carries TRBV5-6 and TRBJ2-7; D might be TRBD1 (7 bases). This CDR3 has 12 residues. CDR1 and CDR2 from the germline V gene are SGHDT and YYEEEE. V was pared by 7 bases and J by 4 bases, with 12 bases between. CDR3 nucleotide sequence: TGTGCCAGCGGCAGGGGGGTGTACGAGCAGTACTTC. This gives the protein CASGRGVYEQYF.

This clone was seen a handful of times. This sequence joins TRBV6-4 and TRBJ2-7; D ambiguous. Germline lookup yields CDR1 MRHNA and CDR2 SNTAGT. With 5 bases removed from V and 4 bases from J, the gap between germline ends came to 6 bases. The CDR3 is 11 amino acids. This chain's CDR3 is CASSLRYEQYV. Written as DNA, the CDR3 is TGTGCCAGCAGTTTACGTTACGAGCAGTACGTC.

The CDR3 nucleotides read TGCGCCAGCAGCTCGGGCAGCTCGAACACTGAAGCTTTCTTT. It translates to CASSSGSSNTEAFF. This chain links TRBV5-1 with TRBJ1-1; no firm D call. This CDR3 has 14 amino acids. Deletions cut 3 bases from V and 1 base from J, with 10 bases between. The germline V gene has CDR1 SGHRS and CDR2 YFSETQ. Using reference TRBV5-1 and TRBJ1-1 for the parts outside the CDR3, the full variable domain is KAGVTQTPRYLIKTRGQQVTLSCSPISGHRSVSWYQQTPGQGLQFLFEYFSETQRNKGNFPGRFSGRQFSNSRSEMNVSTLELGDSALYLCASSSGSSNTEAFFGQGTRLTVV.

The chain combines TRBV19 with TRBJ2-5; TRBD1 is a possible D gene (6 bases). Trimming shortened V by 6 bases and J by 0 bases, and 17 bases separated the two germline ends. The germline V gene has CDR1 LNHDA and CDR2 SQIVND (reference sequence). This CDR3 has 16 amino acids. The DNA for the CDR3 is TGTGCCAGTAGCCCAGGGGCAGGGGCGTACCAAGAGACCCAGTACTTC. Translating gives CASSPGAGAYQETQYF.

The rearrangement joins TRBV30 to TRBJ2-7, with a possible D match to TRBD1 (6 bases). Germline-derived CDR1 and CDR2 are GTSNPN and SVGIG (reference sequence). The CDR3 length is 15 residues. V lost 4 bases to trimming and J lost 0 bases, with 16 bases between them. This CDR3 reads CAWTLGGYSSYEQYF. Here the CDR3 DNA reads TGTGCCTGGACCTTAGGGGGTTATAGCTCCTACGAGCAGTACTTC.

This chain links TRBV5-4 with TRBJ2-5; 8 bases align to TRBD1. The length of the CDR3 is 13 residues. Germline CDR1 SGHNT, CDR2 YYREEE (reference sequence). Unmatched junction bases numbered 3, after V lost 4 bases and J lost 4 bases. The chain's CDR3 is CASSRTGRETQYF. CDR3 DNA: TGTGCCAGCAGCCGGACAGGGCGAGAGACCCAGTACTTC. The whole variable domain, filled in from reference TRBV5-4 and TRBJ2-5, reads ETGVTQSPTHLIKTRGQQVTLRCSSQSGHNTVSWYQQALGQGPQFIFQYYREEENGRGNFPPRFSGLQFPNYSSELNVNALELDDSALYLCASSRTGRETQYFGPGTRLLVL.

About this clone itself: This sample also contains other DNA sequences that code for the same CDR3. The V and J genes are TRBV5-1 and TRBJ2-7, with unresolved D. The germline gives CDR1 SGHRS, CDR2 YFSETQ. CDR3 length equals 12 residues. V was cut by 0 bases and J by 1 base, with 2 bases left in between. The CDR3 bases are TGCGCCAGCAGCTTGGAATCCTACGAGCAGTACTTC. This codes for CASSLESYEQYF.

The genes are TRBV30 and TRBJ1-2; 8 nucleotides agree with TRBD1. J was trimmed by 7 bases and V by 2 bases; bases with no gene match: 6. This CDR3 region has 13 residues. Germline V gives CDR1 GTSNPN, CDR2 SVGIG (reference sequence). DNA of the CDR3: TGTGCCTGGAGTCCCGGACAGGGCTCTGGCTACACCTTC. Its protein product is CAWSPGQGSGYTF.

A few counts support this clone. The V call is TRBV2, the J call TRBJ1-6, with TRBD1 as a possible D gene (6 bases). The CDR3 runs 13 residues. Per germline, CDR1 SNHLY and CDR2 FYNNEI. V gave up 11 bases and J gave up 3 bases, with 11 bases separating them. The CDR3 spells CAGQNNYNSPLHF. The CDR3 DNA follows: TGTGCCGGACAGAATAACTATAATTCACCCCTCCACTTT.

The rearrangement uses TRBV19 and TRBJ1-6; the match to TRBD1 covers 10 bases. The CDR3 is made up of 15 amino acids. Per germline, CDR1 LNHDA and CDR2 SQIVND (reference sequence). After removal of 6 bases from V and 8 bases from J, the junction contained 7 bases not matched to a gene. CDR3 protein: CASSHKDRGDSPLHF. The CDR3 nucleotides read TGTGCCAGTAGCCATAAGGACAGGGGGGATTCACCCCTCCACTTT.

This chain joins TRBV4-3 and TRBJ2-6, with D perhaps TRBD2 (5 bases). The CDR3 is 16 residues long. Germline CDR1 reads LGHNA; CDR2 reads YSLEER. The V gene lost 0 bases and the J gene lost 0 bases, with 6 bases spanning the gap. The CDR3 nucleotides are TGCGCCAGCAGCCAAGAAGGGAGCTCTGGGGCCAACGTCCTGACTTTC. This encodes CASSQEGSSGANVLTF.